Presented here are 5 T cell receptor beta chains from one specimen sequenced in a study of shared clonotypes between healthy human individuals (dated by TCRdb to 2019 to 2021). For the CD8 naive samples, CD45RO-negative cells were positively selected for CCR7, yielding a CD45RA+CCR7+ population from which TemRA cells were excluded. Libraries were built with the immunoSEQ multiplex PCR assay. Sourced from immuneACCESS, this table was stored by TCRdb with only in-frame sequences that have V and J called. A share of the clones is absent; for the studies checked, an unresolved V gene accounts for under half, and the remainder has no known explanation. For this sample the table gives over 2,000,000 clones, of which roughly 93% were detected only once. Of the sample, more than 1.5% is held by the ten largest clones. Sequences were obtained from naive CD8+ T cells from PBMCs. The meaning of the sample's cell subset or site label: CD45RA+CCR7+. The receptors stem from a man younger than 35 in good health. Some clones in this sample may be carry-over from other donors' samples.

The chain has TRBV5-6 and TRBJ2-7; no clear D gene. The V and J ends lost 0 bases and 6 bases respectively, with 10 bases between them. CDR1 SGHDT and CDR2 YYEEEE come from the germline V gene. This CDR3 has 13 residues. The CDR3 here is CASSLDLNPEQYF. In nucleotides, the CDR3 is TGTGCCAGCAGCTTGGACTTAAATCCCGAGCAGTACTTC.

For this clone: In the same sample, other DNA sequences code for this CDR3. The chain employs TRBV7-9 and TRBJ2-7, with D hard to call. Germline V gene lookup returns CDR1 SEHNR and CDR2 FQNEAQ (reference sequence). The CDR3 spans 14 residues. Trimming removed 2 bases from V and 0 bases from J, with 8 bases in between. The CDR3 sequence is CASSLRGDSYEQYF. DNA of the CDR3: TGTGCCAGCAGCTTAAGAGGAGACTCCTACGAGCAGTACTTC. Variable domain in full (rest from reference TRBV7-9 and TRBJ2-7): DTGVSQNPRHKITKRGQNVTFRCDPISEHNRLYWYRQTLGQGPEFLTYFQNEAQLEKSRLLSDRFSAERPKGSFSTLEIQRTEQGDSAMYLCASSLRGDSYEQYFGPGTRLTVT.

Details on this clone: The identical CDR3 is also encoded by other nucleotide sequences in the sample. This chain connects TRBV27 to TRBJ1-5; D gene uncertain. The germline V gene has CDR1 MNHEY and CDR2 SMNVEV (reference sequence). V was trimmed by 2 bases and J by 2 bases, leaving 7 bases between them. The CDR3 runs 14 residues. Written as DNA, the CDR3 is TGTGCCAGCAGTTTAGCAATCGGCAATCAGCCCCAGCATTTT. Its translation: CASSLAIGNQPQHF.

The rearrangement links TRBV5-6 to TRBJ2-5; D is ambiguous. Trimming shortened V by 0 bases and J by 9 bases, and 6 bases separated the two germline ends. The CDR3 is 11 residues long. In germline, CDR1 is SGHDT, CDR2 YYEEEE. The CDR3 sequence is CASSLGVAQYF. The DNA for the CDR3 is TGTGCCAGCAGCTTGGGGGTGGCCCAGTACTTC.

The table lists this clone with a count of one. This sequence joins TRBV2 and TRBJ2-1; D call uncertain. Germline assignment: CDR1 SNHLY and CDR2 FYNNEI. V was shortened by 8 bases and J by 6 bases, with 11 bases between the two germline ends. This CDR3 is built from 12 residues. The CDR3 DNA follows: TGTGCCAGCCGCTCGGTGGGCAATGAGCAGTTCTTC. Translated: CASRSVGNEQFF.